These 13 T cell receptor beta chains were sequenced from one sample in a study of neoadjuvant anti-PD-1 for oral cavity cancer. Described time point: after neoadjuvant nivolumab, at surgical resection. Using immunoSEQ multiplex PCR, the repertoire was profiled, and TCRdb retains in-frame clones only, with some absent. The sample lists roughly 15,000 clones, around 40% occurring once. The material sequenced was tumor tissue, taken after nivolumab (anti-PD-1) treatment. Receptors originate from a person aged 40 to 85 with oral cavity squamous cell carcinoma.

J is TRBJ1-6 and V is TRBV30; D not resolved. The CDR3 is 13 amino acids. Germline CDR1 reads GTSNPN; CDR2 reads SVGIG (reference sequence). V was pared by 3 bases and J by 12 bases, with 15 bases between. CDR3 coding DNA: TGTGCCTGGAGGGGCAGCCCTAATGGACCCCTCCACTTT. Its protein product is CAWRGSPNGPLHF. Based on the CDR3 plus reference TRBV30 and TRBJ1-6, the full variable domain is SQTIHQWPATLVQPVGSPLSLECTVEGTSNPNLYWYRQAAGRGLQLLFYSVGIGQISSEVPQNLSASRPQDRQFILSSKKLLLSDSGFYLCAWRGSPNGPLHFGNGTRLTVT.

The chain couples TRBV27 to TRBJ1-5, with D possibly TRBD1 on 6 matching bases. Trimming removed 5 bases from V and 4 bases from J, with 15 bases in between. The CDR3 runs 15 residues. Germline loops: CDR1 MNHEY, CDR2 SMNVEV (reference sequence). This CDR3 is CASSATGLGNQPQHF. The CDR3 DNA sequence: TGTGCCAGCAGTGCTACAGGGTTGGGGAATCAGCCCCAGCATTTT.

The CDR3 reads CASSYGAEFSGNTIYF. CDR3 sequence (DNA): TGTGCCAGCAGTTACGGAGCTGAGTTCTCTGGAAACACCATATATTTT. This chain uses TRBV6-5 with TRBJ1-3; D ambiguous. Between the trimmed V and J ends, which lost 2 bases and 0 bases, there was a span of 11 bases. This CDR3 has 16 amino acids. Germline CDR1 reads MNHEY; CDR2 reads SVGAGI.

The CDR3 here is CATSRGGTSPYEQYF. The CDR3 DNA is TGTGCCACCAGCAGAGGTGGGACAAGCCCCTACGAGCAGTACTTC. The chain has TRBV15 and TRBJ2-7, with D perhaps matching TRBD1 (6 bases). The germline V gene has CDR1 LNHNV and CDR2 YYDKDF (reference sequence). The CDR3 consists of 15 residues. Between the trimmed V and J ends, which lost 1 base and 2 bases, there was a span of 12 bases.

The table lists this clone with a few counts. Written as DNA, the CDR3 is TGTGCCAGCGGTTTTGGCCGGGACAGGGACAACAATGAGCAGTTCTTC. As protein: CASGFGRDRDNNEQFF. The rearrangement links TRBV7-8 to TRBJ2-1, with 9 bases lining up with TRBD1. The germline gives CDR1 SGHVS, CDR2 FQNEAQ. V lost 8 bases and J lost 5; bases outside the gene matches: 13. The CDR3 has 16 residues.

The rearrangement uses TRBV2 and TRBJ1-6, with D unresolved. Trimming removed 3 bases at V and 0 bases at J, with 15 bases between. CDR3 length equals 18 residues. CDR1 is SNHLY and CDR2 is FYNNEI in the germline V gene. DNA for the CDR3: TGTGCCAGCAGTGACCCCCCTGGTCGAGGCTCCTATAATTCACCCCTCCACTTT. Amino acid sequence: CASSDPPGRGSYNSPLHF. Full variable domain (missing parts from reference TRBV2 and TRBJ1-6): EPEVTQTPSHQVTQMGQEVILRCVPISNHLYFYWYRQILGQKVEFLVSFYNNEISEKSEIFDDQFSVERPDGSNFTLKIRSTKLEDSAMYFCASSDPPGRGSYNSPLHFGNGTRLTVT.

The V gene is TRBV9, the J gene TRBJ1-3; D is unresolved. Germline V gene lookup returns CDR1 SGDLS and CDR2 YYNGEE. This CDR3 region has 15 residues. Between the trimmed V and J ends, which lost 0 bases and 1 base, there was a span of 8 bases. CDR3 nucleotides: TGTGCCAGCAGCGTAGAATCTTCATCTGGAAACACCATATATTTT. Translating it yields CASSVESSSGNTIYF.

This clone was picked up one time. The chain combines TRBV4-3 with TRBJ1-2; a weak D match, TRBD1 (5 bases). Trimming left V 0 bases short and J 5 bases short, with 16 bases between. The CDR3 totals 16 residues. Germline-derived CDR1 and CDR2 are LGHNA and YSLEER. The CDR3 region is CASSQDLRGNTYGYTF. CDR3 in DNA: TGCGCCAGCAGCCAAGACCTCCGGGGGAATACTTATGGCTACACCTTC.

The V and J genes are TRBV7-8 and TRBJ1-1, with TRBD1 as a possible D gene (5 bases). The CDR3 spans 15 residues. Looked up from germline, CDR1 is SGHVS and CDR2 is FQNEAQ. V lost 3 bases, J lost 4 bases, and 15 bases lay in between. The CDR3 coding sequence is TGTGCCAGCAGCTTGGGGGGTCAGGGAAGCACTGAAGCTTTCTTT. Amino acids: CASSLGGQGSTEAFF.

The chain links TRBV11-2 to TRBJ1-4, with D perhaps matching TRBD1 (5 bases). The CDR3 is 16 amino acids. CDR1 is SGHAT, CDR2 FQNNGV, per germline. V dropped 4 bases and J dropped 2 bases, with 14 bases sitting between them. Written as DNA, the CDR3 is TGTGCCAGCAGCTCAACTTCTGGGGCTACTAATGAAAAACTGTTTTTT. As protein: CASSSTSGATNEKLFF.

J is TRBJ2-5 and V is TRBV4-1, with 11 positions matching TRBD2. There are 16 residues in the CDR3. Losses at the gene ends were 2 bases for V and 5 bases for J; bases not matched to a gene: 7. The V gene's germline CDR1 is MGHRA and CDR2 YSYEKL. DNA of the CDR3: TGCGCCAGCAGCCAACACCAACTAGCGGGGGTGGAGACCCAGTACTTC. It is translated as CASSQHQLAGVETQYF.

J is TRBJ1-4 and V is TRBV7-2, with D unresolved. There are 16 residues in the CDR3. CDR1 SGHTA and CDR2 FQGNSA come from the germline V gene. V lost 1 base and J lost 4, with 13 bases in between. The chain's CDR3 is CASSLGVGGINEKLFF. The CDR3 DNA reads TGTGCCAGCAGCTTAGGTGTCGGCGGAATTAATGAAAAACTGTTTTTT. Full variable domain (remainder filled in from reference TRBV7-2 and TRBJ1-4): GAGVSQSPSNKVTEKGKDVELRCDPISGHTALYWYRQSLGQGLEFLIYFQGNSAPDKSGLPSDRFSAERTGGSVSTLTIQRTQQEDSAVYLCASSLGVGGINEKLFFGSGTQLSVL.

By frequency in the sample, this clone is medium-sized (0.01 to 0.1%). The CDR3 sequence: CASRNRGDNQPQHF. In DNA form, the CDR3 reads TGTGCCAGCAGAAACAGGGGAGACAATCAGCCCCAGCATTTT. V usage is TRBV6-5 and J usage is TRBJ1-5, with 7 bases matching TRBD1. The CDR3 spans 14 residues. Unmatched junction bases numbered 5, after V lost 6 bases and J lost 3 bases. Germline V lookup: CDR1 MNHEY, CDR2 SVGAGI.